One and the same sample provided the 14 T cell receptor beta chains below, sequenced in a study of blood T cell repertoires in COVID-19. Assay used: immunoSEQ multiplex PCR; TCRdb lists only in-frame clones, some missing. This sample has about 160,000 clones, with more than 60% found just once. What was sequenced was peripheral blood. All receptors derive from a man between 60 and 70 years old with acute or convalescent COVID-19.

CDR3 residues: CASSEVIKGPYQPQHF. CDR3 coding DNA: TGTGCCAGCAGTGAAGTGATCAAGGGGCCCTATCAGCCCCAGCATTTT. This chain links TRBV6-1 with TRBJ1-5; D possibly corresponds to TRBD1 (5 bases). The V gene's germline CDR1 is MNHNS and CDR2 SASEGT. The CDR3 has 16 amino acids. Trimming shortened V by 1 base and J by 5 bases, and 15 bases separated the two germline ends.

The chain uses TRBV29-1 and TRBJ2-7, with 11 bases fitting TRBD1. Germline CDR1 and CDR2: SQVTM and ANQGSEA. The CDR3 sequence is 13 residues long. V lost 6 bases and J lost 6; bases outside the gene matches: 7. The chain's CDR3 is CSVGQGAPPEQYF. CDR3 sequence (DNA): TGCAGCGTAGGACAGGGGGCACCCCCCGAGCAGTACTTC.

This chain uses TRBV27 with TRBJ1-1, with a weak D call TRBD1 (6 bases). Germline CDR1 reads MNHEY; CDR2 reads SMNVEV (reference sequence). The CDR3 covers 16 residues. V lost 5 bases, J lost 1 base, and 17 bases lay in between. The CDR3 sequence: CASSGGTSGGNTEAFF. In nucleotides, the CDR3 is TGTGCCAGCAGTGGTGGGACATCGGGGGGGAACACTGAAGCTTTCTTT.

This clone was counted between two and nine times. The chain carries TRBV30 and TRBJ1-4; 8 bases are shared with TRBD1. Losses at the gene ends were 1 base for V and 5 bases for J; bases not matched to a gene: 12. The CDR3 is 17 amino acids. From germline, CDR1 is GTSNPN and CDR2 SVGIG (reference sequence). The CDR3 DNA sequence: TGTGCCTGGAGTGCCGACAGGACAGGGTCGCGGAATGAAAAACTGTTTTTT. Translation: CAWSADRTGSRNEKLFF.

The chain links TRBV5-6 to TRBJ2-1; a possible D gene is TRBD2 (6 bases). The V and J ends lost 2 bases and 8 bases respectively, with 20 bases between them. Germline V CDR1 and CDR2: SGHDT, YYEEEE. The CDR3 spans 16 residues. CDR3 DNA sequence: TGTGCCAGCAGCTTTTACGGGGTCGGCCCGGGGGATGAGCAGTTCTTC. This sequence encodes CASSFYGVGPGDEQFF.

The chain combines TRBV4-1 with TRBJ2-1, with 8 bases identical to TRBD2. Germline V CDR1 and CDR2: MGHRA, YSYEKL. The ends lost 5 bases at V and 6 bases at J; junction bases unmatched: 3. The CDR3 loop spans 13 amino acids. CDR3 sequence: CASSGTRSNEQFF. The CDR3 DNA reads as TGCGCCAGCAGCGGGACTAGATCCAATGAGCAGTTCTTC.

The rearrangement links TRBV19 to TRBJ1-5; TRBD1 agrees at 11 bases. The CDR3 is 16 residues long. Per the germline V gene, CDR1 is LNHDA and CDR2 is SQIVND (reference sequence). With 4 bases clipped from V and 1 base from J, the junction kept 3 bases outside the gene matches. CDR3 coding DNA: TGTGCCAGTAGTAGCCGGGACAGGGGGAGCAATCAGCCCCAGCATTTT. Amino acid sequence: CASSSRDRGSNQPQHF.

This clone was counted once. The CDR3 protein is CASSLTSTEAFF. CDR3 bases: TGTGCCAGCAGCTTAACAAGTACTGAAGCTTTCTTT. The chain recombines TRBV7-2 with TRBJ1-1; no clear D. CDR3 length: 12 residues. Per the germline V gene, CDR1 is SGHTA and CDR2 is FQGNSA. V was shortened by 2 bases and J by 5 bases, with 6 bases between the two germline ends.

The V and J genes are TRBV3-1 (or the pseudogene TRBV3-2) and TRBJ2-5; D gene uncertain. Germline lookup yields CDR1 LGHDT and CDR2 YNNKEL (reference sequence). This CDR3 region has 13 residues. Trimming left V 3 bases short and J 2 bases short, with 7 bases between. The CDR3 region is CASSQTYQETQYF. CDR3 sequence (DNA): TGTGCCAGCAGCCAGACTTATCAAGAGACCCAGTACTTC.

Regarding this clone: The same CDR3 arises from other DNA sequences in this sample as well. This chain connects TRBV6-2 or TRBV6-3 to TRBJ2-1; D remains ambiguous. The germline gives CDR1 MNHEY, CDR2 SVGEGT. This CDR3 has 13 amino acids. V shed 6 bases and J shed 0 bases, with 6 bases lying between them. Here the CDR3 reads CASSLYSYNEQFF. Here the CDR3 DNA reads TGTGCCAGCAGCCTGTACTCCTACAATGAGCAGTTCTTC.

The rearrangement links TRBV24-1 to TRBJ2-3; D is unclear. V was clipped by 4 bases and J by 10 bases, with 8 bases between them. Germline V gives CDR1 KGHDR, CDR2 SFDVKD. The CDR3 has 11 amino acids. Here the CDR3 reads CATSDSGPQYF. The CDR3 DNA reads TGTGCCACCAGTGACTCTGGCCCGCAGTATTTT.

The J gene is TRBJ1-4, the V gene TRBV29-1; TRBD1 matches at 8 bases. The trim removed 6 bases at V and 2 bases at J, leaving 8 bases unmatched. Germline CDR1 is SQVTM and CDR2 is ANQGSEA. This CDR3 comprises 15 residues. The CDR3 region has the DNA TGCAGCGTGACAGGGGCCAAGGAGACTAATGAAAAACTGTTTTTT. It codes for CSVTGAKETNEKLFF.

The chain employs TRBV24-1 and TRBJ1-6; weak D call: TRBD1 (5 bases). This CDR3 is 14 amino acids long. Germline V gene data show CDR1 as KGHDR and CDR2 as SFDVKD. Trimming removed 10 bases at V and 5 bases at J, with 14 bases between. DNA of the CDR3: TGTGCCACGCAAGGGACTTTCAATAATTCACCCCTCCACTTT. Translation gives CATQGTFNNSPLHF.

The chain combines TRBV23-1 with TRBJ1-3; D is perhaps TRBD1 (5 bases). TRBV23-1 is an ORF; its function is uncertain. This CDR3 spans 15 amino acids. V was cut by 4 bases and J by 4 bases, with 14 bases left in between. CDR3 coding DNA: TGCGCCAGCAGTCCCCCGCCGGGACTAGGAAACACCATATATTTT. The encoded protein is CASSPPPGLGNTIYF.